The 4 T cell receptor beta chains reported below all come from one sample, sequenced in a study of shared clonotypes between healthy human individuals. Measured with immunoSEQ multiplex PCR; TCRdb has only the in-frame clones, and not every one. Of 2 million to 2.5 million clones in the sample, almost 96% are singletons; the top ten hold roughly 0.13%. Sequenced input: naive CD4+ T cells sorted from blood. This sample's subset: CD45RA+ positively selected. These receptors were taken from a man in his late teens or twenties in good health.

The chain links TRBV2 to TRBJ1-5; TRBD1 matches at 7 bases. The V gene's germline CDR1 is SNHLY and CDR2 FYNNEI. The CDR3 loop spans 14 amino acids. After removal of 5 bases from V and 9 bases from J, the junction contained 10 bases not matched to a gene. CDR3 region: CASSTGQVPLPQHF. The DNA of the CDR3 is TGTGCCAGCAGTACAGGACAGGTACCTTTGCCCCAGCATTTT.

The chain recombines TRBV19 with TRBJ2-1; 7 positions match TRBD2. CDR3 size: 15 residues. V trimming: 5 bases; J trimming: 4 bases; junction bases outside the gene matches: 8. Germline CDR1 reads LNHDA; CDR2 reads SQIVND (reference sequence). DNA for the CDR3: TGTGCCAGTAGTCATTTTGACGGGGGGTACAATGAGCAGTTCTTC. Its translation: CASSHFDGGYNEQFF.

The V gene is TRBV5-1, the J gene TRBJ2-7; possible D gene TRBD1, 6 bases. This CDR3 is 14 amino acids long. V was pared by 0 bases and J by 2 bases, with 9 bases between. Germline V gene lookup returns CDR1 SGHRS and CDR2 YFSETQ. The CDR3 sequence is CASSLGDITYEQYF. In DNA form, the CDR3 reads TGCGCCAGCAGCTTGGGGGACATAACCTACGAGCAGTACTTC.

The chain couples TRBV10-2 to TRBJ1-4; tentatively, D is TRBD1 (5 bases). CDR1 is WSHSY and CDR2 is SAAADI in the germline V gene. V was trimmed by 2 bases and J by 15 bases, leaving 10 bases between them. The CDR3 totals 11 residues. This CDR3 is CASSEGHRVFF. In DNA, the CDR3 is TGCGCCAGCAGTGAGGGACATCGGGTGTTTTTT.